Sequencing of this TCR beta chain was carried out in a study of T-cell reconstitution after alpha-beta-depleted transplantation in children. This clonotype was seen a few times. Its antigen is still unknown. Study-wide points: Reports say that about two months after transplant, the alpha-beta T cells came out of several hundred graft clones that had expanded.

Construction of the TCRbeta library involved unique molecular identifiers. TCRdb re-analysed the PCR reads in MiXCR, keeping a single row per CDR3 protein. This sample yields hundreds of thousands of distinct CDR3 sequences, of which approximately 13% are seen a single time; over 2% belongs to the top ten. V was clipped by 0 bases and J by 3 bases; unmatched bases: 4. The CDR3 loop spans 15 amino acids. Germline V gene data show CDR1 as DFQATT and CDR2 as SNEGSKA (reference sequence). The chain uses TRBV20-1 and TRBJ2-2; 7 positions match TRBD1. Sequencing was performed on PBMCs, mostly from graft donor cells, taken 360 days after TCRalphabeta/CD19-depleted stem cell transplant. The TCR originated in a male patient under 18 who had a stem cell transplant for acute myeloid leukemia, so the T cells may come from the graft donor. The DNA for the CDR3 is TGCAGTGCTAGAGATCAGGACAGGCACACCGGGGAGCTGTTTTTT. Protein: CSARDQDRHTGELFF.